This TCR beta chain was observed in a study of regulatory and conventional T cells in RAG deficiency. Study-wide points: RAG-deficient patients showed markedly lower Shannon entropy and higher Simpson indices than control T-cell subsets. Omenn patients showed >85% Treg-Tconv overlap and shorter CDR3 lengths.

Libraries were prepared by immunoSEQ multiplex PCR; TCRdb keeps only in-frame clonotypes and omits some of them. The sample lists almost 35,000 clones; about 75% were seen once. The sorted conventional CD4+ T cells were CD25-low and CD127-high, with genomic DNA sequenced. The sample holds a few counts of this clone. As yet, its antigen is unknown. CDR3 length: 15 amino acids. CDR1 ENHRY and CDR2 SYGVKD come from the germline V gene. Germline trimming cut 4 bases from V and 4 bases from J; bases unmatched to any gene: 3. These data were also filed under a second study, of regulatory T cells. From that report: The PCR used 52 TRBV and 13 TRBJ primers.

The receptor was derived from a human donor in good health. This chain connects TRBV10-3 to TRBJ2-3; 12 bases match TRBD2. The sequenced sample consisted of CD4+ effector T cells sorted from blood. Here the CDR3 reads CAISGTSGEADTQYF. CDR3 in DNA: TGTGCCATCAGTGGGACTAGCGGGGAGGCAGATACGCAGTATTTT.